This TCR beta chain was sequenced in a study of beta chain features in type 1 diabetes. Study-level points and caveats: The analysis here could not establish whether HLA type shapes TCRB rearrangement. Naive, central memory and Treg TCRB repertoires seemed to resemble each other more closely in patients than they did in healthy donors. Moderately but significantly shorter TCRB CDR3s were found in Type 1 diabetes patients in all four CD4+ subsets.

The authors took one heparinised blood draw, averaging around 120 mL, from each donor. Expressed TCRB transcripts were sequenced because the isolated RNA had all been reverse transcribed beforehand. The assay was immunoSEQ multiplex PCR, and TCRdb's table has in-frame clones only and misses some. The repertoire holds around 300,000 clones, with around 16% as singletons. The V and J ends lost 9 bases and 0 bases respectively, with 12 bases between them. Germline V gene sequence: CDR1 MDHEN, CDR2 SYDVKM. The CDR3 extends over 14 amino acids. Remarks on this clone: What it binds is not known.

The chain recombines TRBV28 with TRBJ2-1; D is possibly TRBD2 (6 bases). The receptor was isolated from a man between 18 and 29 years old with type 1 diabetes. The sequencing sample was made of naive CD4+ T cells from blood. The CDR3 region has the DNA TGTGCCAGTTTCGCGGGGAGCTCCTACAATGAGCAGTTCTTC. Its translation: CASFAGSSYNEQFF.